Presented here are 9 T cell receptor beta chains from one specimen sequenced in a study of T cells in Graves' hyperthyroidism and ophthalmopathy. Regions amplified from RNA transcripts were the TCR beta CDR3 regions. First-round RT-PCR of the TCR CDR3 relied on the HTBI primer set. TCRdb reanalysed the multiplex PCR reads using MiXCR and keeps one entry per CDR3 protein. The data hold about 640,000 distinct CDR3 sequences, with roughly 15% observed a single time. Sequenced input: blood. The receptor set was obtained from a woman between 50 and 59 years old with Graves' ophthalmopathy.

A note on this clonotype: A much bigger clone sits one base away, suggesting this may be a read error. The chain employs TRBV12-3 or TRBV12-4 and TRBJ2-1; 7 nucleotides match TRBD2. This CDR3 has 16 residues. The CDR3 sequence: CASSLGAGVLANGQFF. CDR3 in DNA: TGTGCCAGCAGTTTAGGCGCGGGAGTTTTGGCAAATGGGCAGTTCTTC.

In this sample, this clonotype turned up many times. The J gene is TRBJ2-3, the V gene TRBV15; TRBD1 aligns across 8 bases. V trimming: 3 bases; J trimming: 6 bases; junction bases outside the gene matches: 14. Per the germline V gene, CDR1 is LNHNV and CDR2 is YYDKDF (reference sequence). The length of the CDR3 is 17 residues. CDR3 in amino acids: CATSRAGQGAVGDTQYF. The CDR3 region has the DNA TGTGCCACCAGCAGGGCCGGACAGGGAGCTGTCGGGGATACGCAGTATTTT.

Ten or more counts support this clonotype. The chain uses TRBV18 and TRBJ1-6; D ambiguous. V lost 4 bases and J lost 5, with 12 bases in between. The CDR3 loop spans 15 amino acids. The germline CDR1 and CDR2 sequences are KGHSH and LQKENI. CDR3: CASSQYSDHNSPLHF. In DNA form, the CDR3 reads TGTGCCAGCTCACAGTACTCCGACCATAATTCACCCCTCCACTTT.

This clonotype came up many times. The rearrangement joins TRBV20-1 to TRBJ2-7; 7 bases match TRBD2. This CDR3 contains 18 residues. In germline, CDR1 is DFQATT, CDR2 SNEGSKA (reference sequence). Trimming removed 5 bases from V and 3 bases from J; junction bases left unmatched: 22. The CDR3 coding sequence is TGCAGTGCTTCCCAGGGTCCTAGCGGAGACCGTTCCCTCTACGAGCAGTACTTC. It specifies CSASQGPSGDRSLYEQYF.

This clonotype was seen at least ten times. The chain carries TRBV7-9 and TRBJ2-5, with D unclear. V shed 0 bases and J shed 3 bases, with 8 bases lying between them. Germline CDR1 is SEHNR and CDR2 is FQNEAQ (reference sequence). The CDR3 extends over 14 amino acids. CDR3 region: CASSLAESKETQYF. The CDR3, as DNA: TGTGCCAGCAGCTTAGCGGAGTCTAAAGAGACCCAGTACTTC.

The gene calls are TRBV9 and TRBJ2-4, with 7 nucleotides matching TRBD1. Germline V lookup: CDR1 SGDLS, CDR2 YYNGEE. V lost 1 base and J lost 2; bases outside the gene matches: 12. The CDR3 covers 18 residues. The DNA of the CDR3 is TGTGCCAGCAGCGTACGTCCTACAGGGGTCGGGACCAAAAACATTCAGTACTTC. Translating gives CASSVRPTGVGTKNIQYF.

At least ten counts were recorded for this clonotype. V is TRBV18 and J is TRBJ2-1, with TRBD2 identical over 8 bases. This CDR3 is 16 amino acids long. Per germline, CDR1 KGHSH and CDR2 LQKENI. V lost 0 bases and J lost 6; bases outside the gene matches: 7. CDR3 bases: TGTGCCAGCTCACCACCGGTTGCGGGAGGCCTCAATGAGCAGTTCTTC. Translated: CASSPPVAGGLNEQFF.

This clonotype appeared a few times. The rearrangement joins TRBV15 to TRBJ1-1; the D is unclear. The CDR3 contains 17 residues. The V end lost 0 bases, the J end lost 0 bases, and 14 bases lay between the germline ends. The germline V gene encodes CDR1 LNHNV and CDR2 YYDKDF (reference sequence). For the CDR3, the DNA is TGTGCCACCAGCAGAGATTATCGACACCCCATGAACACTGAAGCTTTCTTT. It specifies CATSRDYRHPMNTEAFF.

This clonotype occurred many times. The chain couples TRBV14 to TRBJ1-1; D may be TRBD1 (5 bases). Looked up from germline, CDR1 is SGHDN and CDR2 is FVKESK. With 4 bases removed from V and 5 bases from J, the gap between germline ends came to 14 bases. The CDR3 runs to 14 residues. CDR3 bases: TGTGCCAGCAGCCGGAGAGGGGAGAATACTGAAGCTTTCTTT. This codes for CASSRRGENTEAFF.